This T cell receptor (beta chain) was recovered during a study of CD8+ T cells in alopecia areata. PBMC-derived CD4+ and CD8+ T cells were sorted. Following RNA extraction, reverse transcription yielded cDNA that acted as the sequencing template. Some clones are missing from TCRdb's copy, which holds only in-frame ones; the method was immunoSEQ multiplex PCR. This sample has approximately 98,000 clones, with around 55% found just once. The CDR3 has 13 amino acids, counting both end residues. The germline V gene encodes CDR1 GTSNPN and CDR2 SVGIG (reference sequence). Study-wide findings and caveats: Whereas mice showed it more clearly, TCR sharing across patients was murkier, possibly because of HLA. Lesional scalp, notably in alopecia totalis/universalis, had clonality above that of normal scalp.

To note about this clone: Its antigen is still unknown. No DNA is shown, since the ends of the CDR3 on it are uncertain; the CDR3 is the one TCRdb lists.

This TCR derives from a human donor in good health. Input material: CD8+ T cells sorted from blood. The chain employs TRBV30 and TRBJ2-2; the table's TRBD1 call for D was not verified on the DNA. Here the CDR3 reads CASTGLRAGELFF.